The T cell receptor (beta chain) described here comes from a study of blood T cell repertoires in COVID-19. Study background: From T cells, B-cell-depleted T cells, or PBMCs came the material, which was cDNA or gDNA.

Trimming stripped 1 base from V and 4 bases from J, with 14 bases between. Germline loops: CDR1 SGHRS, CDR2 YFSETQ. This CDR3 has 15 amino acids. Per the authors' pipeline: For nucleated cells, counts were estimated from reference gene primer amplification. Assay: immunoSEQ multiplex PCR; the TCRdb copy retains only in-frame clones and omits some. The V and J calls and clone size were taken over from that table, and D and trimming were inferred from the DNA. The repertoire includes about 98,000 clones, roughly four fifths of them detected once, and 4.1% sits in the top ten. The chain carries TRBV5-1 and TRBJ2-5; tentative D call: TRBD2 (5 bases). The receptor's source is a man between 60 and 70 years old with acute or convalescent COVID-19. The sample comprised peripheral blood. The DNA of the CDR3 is TGCGCCAGCAGCTTGTTCGGCCGAGGAGGAGAGACCCAGTACTTC. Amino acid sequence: CASSLFGRGGETQYF.